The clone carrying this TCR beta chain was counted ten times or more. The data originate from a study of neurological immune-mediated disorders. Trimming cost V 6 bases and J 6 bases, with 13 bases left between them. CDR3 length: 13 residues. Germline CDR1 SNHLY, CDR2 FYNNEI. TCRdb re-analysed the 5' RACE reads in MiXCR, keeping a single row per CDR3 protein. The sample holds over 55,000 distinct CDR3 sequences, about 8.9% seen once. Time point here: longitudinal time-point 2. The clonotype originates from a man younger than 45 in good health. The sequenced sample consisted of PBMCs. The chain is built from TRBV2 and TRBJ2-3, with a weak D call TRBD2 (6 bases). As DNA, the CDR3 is TGTGCCAGCAGACGCGACAGCGGGGATACGCAGTATTTT. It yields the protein CASRRDSGDTQYF.